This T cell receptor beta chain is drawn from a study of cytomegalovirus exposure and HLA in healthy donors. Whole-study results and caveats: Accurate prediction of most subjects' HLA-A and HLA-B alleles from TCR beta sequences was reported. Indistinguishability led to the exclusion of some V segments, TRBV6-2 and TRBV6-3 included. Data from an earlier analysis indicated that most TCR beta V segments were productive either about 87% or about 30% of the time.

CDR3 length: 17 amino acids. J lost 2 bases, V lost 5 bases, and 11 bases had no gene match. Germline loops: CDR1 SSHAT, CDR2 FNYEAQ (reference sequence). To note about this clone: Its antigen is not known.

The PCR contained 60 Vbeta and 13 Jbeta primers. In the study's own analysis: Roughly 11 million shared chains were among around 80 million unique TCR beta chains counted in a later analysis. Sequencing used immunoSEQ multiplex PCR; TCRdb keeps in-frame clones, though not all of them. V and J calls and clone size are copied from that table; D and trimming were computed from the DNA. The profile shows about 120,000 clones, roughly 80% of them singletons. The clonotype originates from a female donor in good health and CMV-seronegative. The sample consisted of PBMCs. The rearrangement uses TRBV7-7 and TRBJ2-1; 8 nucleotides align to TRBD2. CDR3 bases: TGTGCCAGCAGCCCGGGGGGGGTAGCGCCCCCCTACAATGAGCAGTTCTTC. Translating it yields CASSPGGVAPPYNEQFF.